The 10 T cell receptor beta chains given below trace back to one sample, sequenced in a study of blood T cell repertoires in COVID-19. Some clones are missing from TCRdb's copy, which holds only in-frame ones; the method was immunoSEQ multiplex PCR. The sample carries hundreds of thousands of clones, roughly 86% recorded once. Sequencing was carried out using PBMCs or T cells enriched from blood (not recorded which). The receptors were sampled from a young woman with acute COVID-19.

The chain has TRBV18 and TRBJ1-1; D uncertain. Germline values: CDR1 KGHSH, CDR2 LQKENI. The CDR3 covers 13 residues. V gave up 0 bases and J gave up 5 bases, with 7 bases separating them. CDR3 nucleotide sequence: TGTGCCAGCTCACCACCGATCACTACTGAAGCTTTCTTT. It yields the protein CASSPPITTEAFF.

The CDR3 coding sequence is TGCGCCAGCAGCCTGGGACAGGGAACCTATGGCTACACCTTC. This translates into CASSLGQGTYGYTF. The chain links TRBV5-1 to TRBJ1-2; 9 bases match TRBD1. Losses at the gene ends were 4 bases for V and 4 bases for J; bases not matched to a gene: 5. The CDR3 extends over 14 amino acids. CDR1 is SGHRS and CDR2 is YFSETQ in the germline V gene.

This chain joins TRBV14 and TRBJ2-7; TRBD1 agrees at 8 bases. Germline-derived CDR1 and CDR2 are SGHDN and FVKESK. With 1 base clipped from V and 6 bases from J, the junction kept 5 bases outside the gene matches. This CDR3 has 14 residues. CDR3 sequence reads: CASSQVGQGAEQYF. The DNA for the CDR3 is TGTGCCAGCAGCCAAGTTGGACAGGGAGCCGAGCAGTACTTC.

This chain joins TRBV6-1 and TRBJ1-6, with 11 bases fitting TRBD1. This CDR3 spans 15 amino acids. Germline V gene data show CDR1 as MNHNS and CDR2 as SASEGT. The trim removed 2 bases at V and 9 bases at J, leaving 3 bases unmatched. CDR3 DNA: TGTGCCAGCAGTGAACTGGGGACAGGGGGTTCACCCCTCCACTTT. Protein product: CASSELGTGGSPLHF.

The CDR3 DNA is TGTGCCTGGAGACCCCGGGACAGGCCCAATCAGCCCCAGCATTTT. It codes for CAWRPRDRPNQPQHF. The chain couples TRBV30 to TRBJ1-5; 8 bases agree with TRBD1. Per the germline V gene, CDR1 is GTSNPN and CDR2 is SVGIG (reference sequence). The CDR3 is made up of 15 amino acids. Trimming at V came to 3 bases and at J to 3 bases, leaving 7 bases not matched to a gene.

As regards this clone: This sample also contains other DNA sequences that code for the same CDR3. This rearrangement joins TRBV7-9 to TRBJ2-3; 13 positions match TRBD2. CDR1 and CDR2 from the germline V gene are SEHNR and FQNEAQ (reference sequence). The junction had 2 bases not matched to a gene; V was cut back by 4 bases and J by 1 base. There are 16 residues in the CDR3. The CDR3 bases are TGTGCCAGCAGCTCTGGACTAGCGGGGGGCACAGATACGCAGTATTTT. It yields the protein CASSSGLAGGTDTQYF.

The count of this clone is one. The J gene is TRBJ2-1, the V gene TRBV3-1 (or the pseudogene TRBV3-2); perhaps TRBD2 as D (5 bases). Germline CDR1 and CDR2: LGHDT and YNNKEL (reference sequence). CDR3 length equals 15 residues. V was pared by 4 bases and J by 7 bases, with 17 bases between. The CDR3 bases are TGTGCCAGCAGCCTTGGACTTCCAGACGGGAATGAGCAGTTCTTC. It yields the protein CASSLGLPDGNEQFF.

This sequence joins TRBV5-5 and TRBJ1-1; D may be TRBD1 (5 bases). Germline V gene data show CDR1 as SGHKS and CDR2 as YYEKEE (reference sequence). The V end was cut by 0 bases, the J end by 5 bases, with 20 bases between. The CDR3 has 17 amino acids. This CDR3 is CASSLDFPGGRGTEAFF. The CDR3 nucleotides read TGTGCCAGCAGCTTGGATTTCCCGGGGGGACGCGGAACTGAAGCTTTCTTT.

This chain joins TRBV4-1 and TRBJ1-3, with a possible D match to TRBD1 (5 bases). The V gene lost 1 base and the J gene lost 1 base, with 11 bases spanning the gap. The CDR3 has 16 residues. Germline V gene lookup returns CDR1 MGHRA and CDR2 YSYEKL. The CDR3 region has the DNA TGCGCCAGCAGCCAAGCCCGGGGGGATTCTGGAAACACCATATATTTT. This gives the protein CASSQARGDSGNTIYF.

The count of this clone is one. The chain joins TRBV5-1 to TRBJ2-2; D gene ambiguous. The CDR3 loop spans 14 amino acids. Looked up from germline, CDR1 is SGHRS and CDR2 is YFSETQ. The V and J ends lost 4 bases and 1 base respectively, with 8 bases between them. CDR3 region: CASSITRNTGELFF. The CDR3 nucleotides read TGCGCCAGCAGCATTACACGGAACACCGGGGAGCTGTTTTTT.